This entry features one T cell receptor (beta chain) sequence. The antigen is undetermined. Libraries were prepared by immunoSEQ multiplex PCR; TCRdb keeps only in-frame clonotypes and omits some of them. The data show 95,000 to 110,000 clones, about 90% seen once. The data stem from a study of T cell responses to AZD1222 COVID-19 vaccine. Study results and caveats: Just a handful of AZD1222 recipients tested seropositive at baseline.

Germline CDR1 SGHAT, CDR2 FQNNGV. The CDR3 spans 15 residues. V gave up 4 bases and J gave up 1 base, with 13 bases separating them. The rearrangement joins TRBV11-2 to TRBJ2-5, with no clear D. This specimen consisted of peripheral blood, obtained on day 0 of AZD1222 vaccination. The receptor's source is an adult in good health. The CDR3 loop is CASSSTTVLQETQYF. The DNA for the CDR3 is TGTGCCAGCAGCTCCACCACGGTCCTCCAAGAGACCCAGTACTTC. Supplemented by reference TRBV11-2 and TRBJ2-5, the full variable domain reads EAGVAQSPRYKIIEKRQSVAFWCNPISGHATLYWYQQILGQGPKLLIQFQNNGVVDDSQLPKDRFSAERLKGVDSTLKIQPAKLEDSAVYLCASSSTTVLQETQYFGPGTRLLVL.